This T cell receptor (beta chain) was retrieved from a study of memory CD4+ T cells and cytomegalovirus serostatus. Study-level points and caveats: The CMV-associated TCR signature appears largely within the CD4+ memory repertoire.

Turning to this clone: What it binds is unknown.

The protocol was immunoSEQ multiplex PCR, while the TCRdb copy is restricted to in-frame clones and leaves out a portion. This sample has tens of thousands of clones, with 70% to 80% found just once. CDR1 SGHTA and CDR2 FQGNSA come from the germline V gene. The CDR3 contains 16 residues. Trimming cost V 1 base and J 1 base; bases outside gene matches: 5. The sort gate was single viable CD3+CD4+CD8-CD45RO+ cells for memory CD4+ T cells. Donors' CMV status reflects serum IgG against pp150, pp28, p38, p52. After thawing, CD4+ T cells were positively selected. V and J are TRBV7-2 and TRBJ2-7; 9 bases are shared with TRBD2. The sequence came from an adult in good health and CMV-seronegative. Sequences were obtained from memory CD4+ T cells from blood. CDR3 amino acids: CASSLGLSGSSYEQYF. The DNA of the CDR3 is TGTGCCAGCAGCTTAGGGCTTAGCGGGAGTTCCTACGAGCAGTACTTC.